This T cell receptor beta chain was recovered during a study of T cells in AML relapse after transplant (dated by TCRdb to between 2017 and 2020). Turning to the overall study: Clinically matched patients in whom long-term complete remission was maintained, with more than 3 years of follow-up, were used as remission controls. Remission samples were obtained from bone marrow collected about 1 year after HSCT from patients in whom complete remission was maintained. In a retrospective study, inhibitory receptor expression and TCR repertoires of bone marrow T cells were examined in patients who had received allogeneic HSCT for myeloid malignancy.

In its sample, this clonotype comes out as medium-sized (0.01 to 0.1%). Its antigen target is currently unknown. No much larger clonotype is one base removed from it; base qualities were not supplied. What the study reported, not specific to this receptor: Very few samples underpinned the TCR repertoire comparisons, and for unsorted bone marrow each group had only a few individuals.

The V end gives up 1 base and the J end 4 bases, leaving 4 bases in the junction not matched to a gene. The CDR1 and CDR2 encoded by the germline V gene (reference sequence) are SGHKS and YYEKEE. The CDR3 starts with the cysteine, ends with the phenylalanine, and has 16 residues. Kept here is only the CDR3 DNA, which spans 48 bases and is read in frame from base 1. The library relied on PCR. A modified RACE PCR protocol, rather than multiplex PCR, was used to amplify TCR alpha and beta chains from RNA. The libraries were sequenced on an Illumina MiSeq, and sample-specific barcode combinations were used to demultiplex the raw reads. The study's processing was this. MiXCR software was used to identify TCR clonotypes from the sequencing reads. TCRdb's own reprocessing of the public reads used fastp at Q25 and MiXCR and kept productive beta chains. Rows are unified per CDR3 protein, each entry keeping the most common DNA and genes. None of the V and J calls come from the authors' own analysis; TCRdb made them. The sample table shows about 1,500 distinct CDR3 sequences, and approximately 6.9% are seen once. Jointly, the top ten make up 45% to 50% of the sample.

The origin of this receptor is a human donor who had a stem cell transplant for acute myeloid leukemia. Because of the transplant, the T cells may be the graft donor's rather than the patient's own. The rearrangement joined TRBV5-5 to TRBJ2-1, with TRBD2 matching 11 junction bases. The material sequenced was bone marrow, either the whole sample or a sorted T cell fraction (not recorded which), taken in complete remission. The nucleotide sequence reads as follows: TGTGCCAGCAGCTTGCAAGGGACTAGCGGATACAATGAGCAGTTCTTC. Translated, it gives CASSLQGTSGYNEQFF.